Shown below are 14 T cell receptor beta chains from a single sample sequenced in a study of vaccination and CD4 T cells after COVID-19. Their specific antigens are unknown. With the Oncomine TCR Beta short-read assay, DNA from cultured CD4+ T cells was sequenced. TCRdb fed the PCR reads into MiXCR, producing one record per CDR3 protein. Among 15,000 to 20,000 distinct CDR3 sequences listed, roughly half were seen once. Stated time point: late sampling 161 to 241 days after vaccination in a few convalescent patients. Treatment defined: approximately 9-day PBMC culture with coronavirus spike peptide pools or control peptides (ViraFEST assay). The sequenced sample was CD4+ T cells from blood, cultured in vitro, obtained about 7 months after SARS-CoV-2 vaccination. The receptors here all came from a human donor who had recovered from COVID-19.

This clonotype showed up just a few times. The chain is built from TRBV20-1 and TRBJ2-3, with D perhaps matching TRBD2 (6 bases). Germline V lookup: CDR1 DFQATT, CDR2 SNEGSKA (reference sequence). The CDR3 totals 12 residues. Trimming took 6 bases from V and 6 from J, leaving 13 bases between them. The CDR3 region is CSAQQRGDTQYF. The CDR3 coding sequence is TGCAGTGCCCAACAACGGGGGGATACGCAGTATTTT.

The V and J genes are TRBV7-9 and TRBJ1-5; D is ambiguous. CDR1 SEHNR and CDR2 FQNEAQ come from the germline V gene (reference sequence). The CDR3 sequence is 17 residues long. V lost 3 bases and J 0 bases, leaving 15 bases between the germline ends. The chain's CDR3 is CASSLVPEANSNQPQHF. The CDR3 DNA follows: TGTGCCAGCAGCTTGGTACCGGAGGCAAATAGCAATCAGCCCCAGCATTTT.

The chain uses TRBV20-1 and TRBJ1-4, with unresolved D. This CDR3 comprises 13 residues. Germline CDR1 DFQATT, CDR2 SNEGSKA (reference sequence). The V end was cut by 3 bases, the J end by 0 bases, with 5 bases between. As DNA, the CDR3 is TGCAGTGCTAGTTGGACAACTAATGAAAAACTGTTTTTT. It encodes CSASWTTNEKLFF.

This chain uses TRBV10-3 with TRBJ2-7; D perhaps matches TRBD1 (6 bases). Germline assignment: CDR1 ENHRY and CDR2 SYGVKD. This CDR3 spans 14 amino acids. Between the trimmed V and J ends, which lost 6 bases and 0 bases, there was a span of 12 bases. Written as DNA, the CDR3 is TGTGCCATCAGGACGACAGGAGTCTCCTACGAGCAGTACTTC. Residues: CAIRTTGVSYEQYF.

V and J are TRBV7-2 and TRBJ1-5, with 7 bases lining up with TRBD1. CDR1 is SGHTA and CDR2 is FQGNSA in the germline V gene. Trimming took 6 bases from V and 7 from J; bases not matched to a gene: 6. The CDR3 loop spans 13 amino acids. Here the CDR3 reads CASSRDRDQPQHF. The CDR3 DNA reads TGTGCCAGCAGTCGTGACAGGGACCAGCCCCAGCATTTT.

The chain has TRBV7-2 and TRBJ1-2; D gene unclear. Trimming shortened V by 0 bases and J by 6 bases, and 11 bases separated the two germline ends. CDR3 length equals 14 residues. Germline V gene sequence: CDR1 SGHTA, CDR2 FQGNSA. CDR3 loop: CASSLAWQDHGYTF. The CDR3 DNA follows: TGTGCCAGCAGCTTAGCGTGGCAGGATCATGGCTACACCTTC. Variable domain in full (rest from reference TRBV7-2 and TRBJ1-2): GAGVSQSPSNKVTEKGKDVELRCDPISGHTALYWYRQSLGQGLEFLIYFQGNSAPDKSGLPSDRFSAERTGGSVSTLTIQRTQQEDSAVYLCASSLAWQDHGYTFGSGTRLTVV.

The rearrangement joins TRBV2 to TRBJ1-2; no clear D. The CDR3 is made up of 11 amino acids. Germline values: CDR1 SNHLY, CDR2 FYNNEI. V was trimmed by 7 bases and J by 12 bases, leaving 15 bases between them. The CDR3, as DNA: TGTGCCAGCAAATTGAGTGAGGGTCACACCTTC. Its translation is CASKLSEGHTF. The full variable domain, rest sourced from reference TRBV2 and TRBJ1-2, is EPEVTQTPSHQVTQMGQEVILRCVPISNHLYFYWYRQILGQKVEFLVSFYNNEISEKSEIFDDQFSVERPDGSNFTLKIRSTKLEDSAMYFCASKLSEGHTFGSGTRLTVV.

This clonotype was found a few times. DNA of the CDR3: TGTGCCAGCAGTGGAGGGTCATCCGGAGGTTCACCCCTCCACTTT. Its protein product is CASSGGSSGGSPLHF. This chain links TRBV27 with TRBJ1-6, with no clear D. Deletions cut 5 bases from V and 9 bases from J, with 17 bases between. CDR1 is MNHEY, CDR2 SMNVEV, per germline (reference sequence). This CDR3 contains 15 residues.

This clonotype was found a few times. This chain links TRBV20-1 with TRBJ1-1; 8 bases line up with TRBD1. This CDR3 contains 14 residues. Germline assignment: CDR1 DFQATT and CDR2 SNEGSKA (reference sequence). V lost 6 bases and J lost 11; bases outside the gene matches: 17. The CDR3 nucleotides are TGCAGTGCCCACAACTCCCGGACAGGGCGGTGGGCTTTCTTT. Translating it yields CSAHNSRTGRWAFF.

In this sample, this clonotype is medium-sized. The rearrangement joins TRBV19 to TRBJ1-2; D is ambiguous. Germline CDR1 is LNHDA and CDR2 is SQIVND (reference sequence). This CDR3 contains 15 residues. The ends were cut back, 3 bases at V and 0 bases at J, with 11 bases in the middle. The CDR3 reads CASSIELGSNYGYTF. In DNA, the CDR3 is TGTGCCAGTAGTATTGAGCTTGGGTCTAACTATGGCTACACCTTC.

The chain recombines TRBV28 with TRBJ1-3; possibly TRBD1 for D (5 bases). Trimming left V 7 bases short and J 8 bases short, with 15 bases between. CDR3 length: 13 residues. Germline-derived CDR1 and CDR2 are MDHEN and SYDVKM. The CDR3 loop is CASMGLPGDTIYF. The CDR3 region has the DNA TGTGCCAGCATGGGACTGCCCGGGGACACCATATATTTT.

As to this clonotype: Relative to the germline gene, one junction end is altered; a read error may explain this. The genes are TRBV19 and TRBJ1-5; no clear D gene. Germline loops: CDR1 LNHDA, CDR2 SQIVND (reference sequence). This CDR3 is 15 amino acids long. CDR3 amino acids: CASSILDSRNQAQHF. The CDR3 DNA follows: TGTGCCAGTAGTATCTTGGATTCGAGGAATCAGGCCCAGCATTTT. The full variable domain, rest sourced from reference TRBV19 and TRBJ1-5, is DGGITQSPKYLFRKEGQNVTLSCEQNLNHDAMYWYRQDPGQGLRLIYYSQIVNDFQKGDIAEGYSVSREKKESFPLTVTSAQKNPTAFYLCASSILDSRNQAQHFGDGTRLSIL.

There are a few counts of this clonotype. V is TRBV7-8 and J is TRBJ2-5; a weak D match, TRBD2 (6 bases). Germline V lookup: CDR1 SGHVS, CDR2 FQNEAQ. This CDR3 region has 16 residues. V was cut by 6 bases and J by 4 bases, with 21 bases left in between. CDR3 coding DNA: TGTGCCAGCAGGCGCCTAACTAGCCAGGTGGGAGAGACCCAGTACTTC. Its protein is CASRRLTSQVGETQYF.

The V gene is TRBV28, the J gene TRBJ1-3; TRBD1 might be the D (5 bases). CDR1 and CDR2 (germline): MDHEN, SYDVKM. With 1 base removed from V and 4 bases from J, the gap between germline ends came to 14 bases. The CDR3 contains 16 residues. CDR3: CASSLLGTLTGNTIYF. The CDR3 DNA is TGTGCCAGCAGTTTATTGGGGACTTTAACCGGAAACACCATATATTTT.